The subject of this entry is one T cell receptor (beta chain). Its antigen specificity is not known. Base qualities are not provided; no much larger clone lies one nucleotide away. TCRdb shows the sequencer as Illumina NovaSeq 6000. Using 5'RACE with constant-segment primers, TCRalpha and TCRbeta cDNA libraries were constructed, with sample barcodes and unique molecular identifiers added in the process. RNA was extracted from every sample with Trizol reagent. The libraries were amplified in two PCR steps, and the second step added a second sample barcode and Illumina TruSeq adapters. Sequencing of the libraries was done on an Illumina NovaSeq, producing 2 x 150 bp paired-end reads. Per the authors' processing: With migec v1.2.7, reads were demultiplexed and then collapsed into UMI-guided consensus sequences. Using mixcr v2.1.11, UMI consensuses were aligned to TRA and TRB V and J templates and then assembled into clonotypes. Expanded or contracted clonotypes were those called significant by both edgeR and NoisET, with noise models trained on biological replicates. For edgeR calls, a false discovery rate-adjusted p below 0.01 and a log2 fold-change threshold of 1 were applied. As an exploratory analysis of dynamics, max-normalized trajectories of the 1000 most abundant clonotypes were examined by PCA with hierarchical clustering. Each responding clone was given a CD4 or CD8 phenotype based on the CD4+ and CD8+ repertoires, which had been sequenced separately. In-frame beta chains were kept once TCRdb had trimmed the public reads at Q25 with fastp and called clones with MiXCR. Identical CDR3 protein sequences are pooled into one entry, listed with their most common genes and DNA. The V and J calls shown here were made by TCRdb, not taken from the authors' results. The sample has just over 150,000 distinct CDR3 sequences on record, roughly 28% of them singletons. Around 12% of the sample goes to the ten largest clones.

The CDR3 starts with the cysteine, ends with the phenylalanine, and has 15 residues. Only the CDR3 portion is preserved as DNA: 45 bases, with reading frame beginning at the first base. V sheds 1 base and J sheds 5 bases, leaving 11 bases between their ends. The germline V gene (reference sequence) yields LNHNV for CDR1 and YYDKDF for CDR2. These data come from a study of T-cell memory formation after mild COVID-19 (dated by TCRdb to the early 2020s). With regard to the full study: Most TCR sequence clusters were specific to one of the two donors. The cohort comprised two young, previously healthy adult volunteers, one female and one male. T-cell clones expanding and contracting after mild COVID-19 in a couple of donors were tracked by longitudinal TCRalpha and TCRbeta repertoire sequencing.

Ficoll-Paque density gradient centrifugation was the method used to isolate PBMCs. Here is what the overall study found, with its caveats: Clones contracting from day 15 to 85 had balanced CD4/CD8 phenotypes, while a second wave expanding from day 15 to 37 was biased towards CD4+. Only two mild cases were covered in the study, and larger cohorts including severe cases with pre-infection samples were considered necessary. Some responding clones were detected in pre-infection memory, suggesting pre-existing cross-reactive memory T cells joined the SARS-CoV-2 response. Contracting CD4+ clones turned up mainly in the CM and EM memory subsets, whereas EMRA was where CD8+ clones were enriched. SARS-CoV-2 specificity of the second-wave clones peaking on day 37 was not confirmed.

The sequence links TRBV15 to TRBJ2-2; the D gene is possibly TRBD1, with 5 bases matching. Sequenced material: PBMCs or a T cell subset sorted from them (not recorded which). The clonotype originates from an adult woman who had mild COVID-19 (a few samples of this study predate the infection). The sample titles of this study are shuffled in the database, so cell type and time point are left out; the donor was told from shared clones. The CDR3 reads CATSRGSGITGELFF. The base sequence is TGTGCCACCAGCAGAGGTTCAGGGATTACCGGGGAGCTGTTTTTT.